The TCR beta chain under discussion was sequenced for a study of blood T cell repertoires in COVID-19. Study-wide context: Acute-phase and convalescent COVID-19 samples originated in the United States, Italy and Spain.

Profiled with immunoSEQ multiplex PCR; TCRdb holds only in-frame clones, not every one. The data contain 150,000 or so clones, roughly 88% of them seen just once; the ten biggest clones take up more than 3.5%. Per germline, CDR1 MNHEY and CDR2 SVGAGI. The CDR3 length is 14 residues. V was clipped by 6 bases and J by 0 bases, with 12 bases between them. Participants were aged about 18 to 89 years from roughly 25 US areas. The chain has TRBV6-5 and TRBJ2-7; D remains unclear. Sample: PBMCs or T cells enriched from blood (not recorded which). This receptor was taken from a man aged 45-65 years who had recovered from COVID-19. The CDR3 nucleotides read TGTGCCAGCAGCAGAACCCCGGGCTCCTACGAGCAGTACTTC. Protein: CASSRTPGSYEQYF.